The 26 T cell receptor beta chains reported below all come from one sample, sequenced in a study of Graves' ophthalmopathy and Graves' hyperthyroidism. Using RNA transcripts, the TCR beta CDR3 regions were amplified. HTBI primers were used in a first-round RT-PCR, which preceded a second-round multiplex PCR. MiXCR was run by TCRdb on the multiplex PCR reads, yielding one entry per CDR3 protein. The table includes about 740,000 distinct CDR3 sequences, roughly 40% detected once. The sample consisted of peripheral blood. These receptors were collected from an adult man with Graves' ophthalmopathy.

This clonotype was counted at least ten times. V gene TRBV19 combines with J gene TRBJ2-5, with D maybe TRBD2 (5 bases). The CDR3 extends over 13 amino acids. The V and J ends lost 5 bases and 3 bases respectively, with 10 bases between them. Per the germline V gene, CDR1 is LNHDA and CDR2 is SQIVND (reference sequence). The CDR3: CASSLGEKETQYF. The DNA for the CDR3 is TGTGCCAGTAGTCTGGGAGAAAAAGAGACCCAGTACTTC.

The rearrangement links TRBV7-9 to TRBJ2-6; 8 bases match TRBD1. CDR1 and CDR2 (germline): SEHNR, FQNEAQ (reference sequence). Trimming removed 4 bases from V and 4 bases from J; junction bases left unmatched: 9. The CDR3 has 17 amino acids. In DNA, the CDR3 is TGTGCCAGCAGCTGGACAGGGAGTTTGAGGGGGGCCAACGTCCTGACTTTC. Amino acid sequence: CASSWTGSLRGANVLTF.

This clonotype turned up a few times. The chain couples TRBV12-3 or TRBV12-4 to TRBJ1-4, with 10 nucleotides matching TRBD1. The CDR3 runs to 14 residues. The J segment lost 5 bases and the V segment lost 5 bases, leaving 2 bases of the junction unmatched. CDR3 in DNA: TGTGCCAGCAGTGACAGGGGGCGGAATGAAAAACTGTTTTTT. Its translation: CASSDRGRNEKLFF.

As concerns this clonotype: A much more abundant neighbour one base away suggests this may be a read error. CDR3 protein: CASSIPSGNSYEQYF. As DNA, the CDR3 is TGTGCCAGCAGCATACCTAGCGGGAACTCCTACGAGCAGTACTTC. The chain joins TRBV7-8 to TRBJ2-7; 9 bases fit TRBD2. This CDR3 is 15 amino acids long. V shed 5 bases, J shed 0 bases, and the junction held 5 bases outside the gene matches. In germline, CDR1 is SGHVS, CDR2 FQNEAQ.

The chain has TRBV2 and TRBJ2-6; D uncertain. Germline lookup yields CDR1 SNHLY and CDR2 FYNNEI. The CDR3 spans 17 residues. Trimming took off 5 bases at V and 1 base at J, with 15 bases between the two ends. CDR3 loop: CASSSRPTESGANVLTF. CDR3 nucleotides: TGTGCCAGCAGTTCGCGACCTACAGAGTCTGGGGCCAACGTCCTGACTTTC.

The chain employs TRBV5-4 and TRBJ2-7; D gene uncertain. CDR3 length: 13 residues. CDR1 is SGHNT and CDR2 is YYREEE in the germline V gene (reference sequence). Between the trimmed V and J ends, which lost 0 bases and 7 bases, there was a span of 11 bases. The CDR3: CASSLADRLEQYF. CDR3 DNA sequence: TGTGCCAGCAGCTTGGCCGACCGACTTGAGCAGTACTTC.

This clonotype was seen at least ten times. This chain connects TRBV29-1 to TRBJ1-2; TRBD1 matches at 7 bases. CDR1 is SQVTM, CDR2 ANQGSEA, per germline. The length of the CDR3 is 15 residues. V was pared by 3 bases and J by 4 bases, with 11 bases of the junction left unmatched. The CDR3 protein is CSVEADRDKGYGYTF. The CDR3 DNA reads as TGCAGCGTTGAGGCCGACAGGGACAAGGGCTATGGCTACACCTTC.

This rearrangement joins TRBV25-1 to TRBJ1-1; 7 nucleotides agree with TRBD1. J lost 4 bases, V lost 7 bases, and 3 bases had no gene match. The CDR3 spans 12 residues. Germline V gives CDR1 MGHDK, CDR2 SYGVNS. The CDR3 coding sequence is TGTGCCAGCACGGACAGGTCCACTGAAGCTTTCTTT. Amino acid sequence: CASTDRSTEAFF.

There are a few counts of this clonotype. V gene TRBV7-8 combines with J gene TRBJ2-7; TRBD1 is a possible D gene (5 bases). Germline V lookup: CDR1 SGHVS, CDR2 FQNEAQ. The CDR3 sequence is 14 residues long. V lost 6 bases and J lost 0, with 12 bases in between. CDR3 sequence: CASSPRQFSYEQYF. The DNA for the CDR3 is TGTGCCAGCAGTCCGAGACAGTTCTCCTACGAGCAGTACTTC.

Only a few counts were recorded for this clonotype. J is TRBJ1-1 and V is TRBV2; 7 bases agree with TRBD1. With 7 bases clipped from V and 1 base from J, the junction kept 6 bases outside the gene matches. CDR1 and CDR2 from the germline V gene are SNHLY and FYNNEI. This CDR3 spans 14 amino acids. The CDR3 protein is CASTDRQGNTEAFF. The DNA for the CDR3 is TGTGCCAGCACCGATCGACAGGGGAACACTGAAGCTTTCTTT.

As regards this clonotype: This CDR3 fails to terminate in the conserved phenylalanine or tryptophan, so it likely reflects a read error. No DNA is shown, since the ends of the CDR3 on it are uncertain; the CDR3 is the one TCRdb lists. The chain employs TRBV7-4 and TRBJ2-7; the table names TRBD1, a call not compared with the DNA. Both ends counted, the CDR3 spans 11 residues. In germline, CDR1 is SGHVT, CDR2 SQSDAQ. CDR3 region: CASSETGTPGG.

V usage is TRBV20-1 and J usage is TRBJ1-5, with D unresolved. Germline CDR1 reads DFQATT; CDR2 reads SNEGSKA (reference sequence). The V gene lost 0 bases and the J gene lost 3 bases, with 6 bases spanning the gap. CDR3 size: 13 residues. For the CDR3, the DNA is TGCAGTGCTAGAGATGGCGTCAATCAGCCCCAGCATTTT. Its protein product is CSARDGVNQPQHF.

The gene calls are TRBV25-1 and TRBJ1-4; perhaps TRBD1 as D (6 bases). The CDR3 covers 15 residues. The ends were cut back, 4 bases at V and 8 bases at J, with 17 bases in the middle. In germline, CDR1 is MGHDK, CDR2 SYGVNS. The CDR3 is CASSARGRGWEKLFF. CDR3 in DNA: TGTGCCAGCAGTGCCCGTGGCAGGGGCTGGGAAAAACTGTTTTTT. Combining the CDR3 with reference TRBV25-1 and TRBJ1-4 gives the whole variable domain EADIYQTPRYLVIGTGKKITLECSQTMGHDKMYWYQQDPGMELHLIHYSYGVNSTEKGDLSSESTVSRIRTEHFPLTLESARPSHTSQYLCASSARGRGWEKLFFGSGTQLSVL.

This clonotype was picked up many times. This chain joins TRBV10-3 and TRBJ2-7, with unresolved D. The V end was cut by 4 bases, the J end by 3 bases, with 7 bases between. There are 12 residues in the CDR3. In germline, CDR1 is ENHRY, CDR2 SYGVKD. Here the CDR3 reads CAISGDNYEQYF. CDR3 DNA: TGTGCCATCAGTGGAGACAACTACGAGCAGTACTTC.

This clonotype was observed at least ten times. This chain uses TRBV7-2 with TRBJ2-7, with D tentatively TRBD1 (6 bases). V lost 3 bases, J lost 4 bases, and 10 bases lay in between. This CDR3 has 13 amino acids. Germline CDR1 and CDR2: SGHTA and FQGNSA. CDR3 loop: CASSFGTQYEQYF. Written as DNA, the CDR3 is TGTGCCAGCAGCTTCGGGACACAGTACGAGCAGTACTTC.

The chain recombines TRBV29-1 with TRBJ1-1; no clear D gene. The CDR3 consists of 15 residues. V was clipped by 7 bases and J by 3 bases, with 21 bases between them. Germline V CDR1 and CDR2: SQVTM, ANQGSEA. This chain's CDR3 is CSAIEYSQVHTEAFF. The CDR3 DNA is TGCAGCGCGATTGAATACTCTCAGGTGCACACTGAAGCTTTCTTT.

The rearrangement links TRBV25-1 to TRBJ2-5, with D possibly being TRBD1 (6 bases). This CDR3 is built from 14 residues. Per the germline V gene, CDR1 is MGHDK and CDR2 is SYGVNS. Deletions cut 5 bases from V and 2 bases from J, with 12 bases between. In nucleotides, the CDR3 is TGTGCCAGCAGTACACAGGGTTGGCAAGAGACCCAGTACTTC. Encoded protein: CASSTQGWQETQYF.

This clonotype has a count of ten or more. Here the CDR3 reads CASSLFSGGAAGGYTF. As DNA, the CDR3 is TGTGCCAGCAGCTTGTTTTCCGGCGGGGCGGCCGGTGGCTACACCTTC. The chain is built from TRBV5-8 and TRBJ1-2; maybe TRBD1 (5 bases). Trimming removed 1 base from V and 7 bases from J, with 20 bases in between. This CDR3 is 16 amino acids long. Germline assignment: CDR1 SGHTS and CDR2 YDEGEE.

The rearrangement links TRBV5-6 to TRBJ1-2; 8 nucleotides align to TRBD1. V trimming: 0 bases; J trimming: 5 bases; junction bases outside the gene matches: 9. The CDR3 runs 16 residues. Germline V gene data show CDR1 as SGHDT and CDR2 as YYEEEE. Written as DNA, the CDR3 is TGTGCCAGCAGCTTGGGGGGACAGGAGTCGGGTTATGGCTACACCTTC. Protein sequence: CASSLGGQESGYGYTF.

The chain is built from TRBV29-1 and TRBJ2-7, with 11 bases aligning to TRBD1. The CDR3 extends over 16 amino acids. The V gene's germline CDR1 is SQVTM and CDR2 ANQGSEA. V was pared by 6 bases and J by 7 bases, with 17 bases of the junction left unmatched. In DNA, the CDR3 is TGCAGCGTCGTTCGGGGGGGACAGGGGGTGGCGAGTGAGCAGTACTTC. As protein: CSVVRGGQGVASEQYF.

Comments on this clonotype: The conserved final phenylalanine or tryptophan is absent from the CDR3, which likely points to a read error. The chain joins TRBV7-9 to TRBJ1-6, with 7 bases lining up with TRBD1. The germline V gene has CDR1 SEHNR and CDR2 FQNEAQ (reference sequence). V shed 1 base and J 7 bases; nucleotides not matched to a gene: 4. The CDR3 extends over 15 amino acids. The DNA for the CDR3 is TGTGCCAGCAGCTTAGGACAGGGTTGGAATTCACCCCTCCACCTT. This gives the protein CASSLGQGWNSPLHL.

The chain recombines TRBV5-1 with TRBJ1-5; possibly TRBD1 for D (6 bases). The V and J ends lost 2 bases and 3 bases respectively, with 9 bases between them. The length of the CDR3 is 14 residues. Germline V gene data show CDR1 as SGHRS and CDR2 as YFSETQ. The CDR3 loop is CASSLQGDNQPQHF. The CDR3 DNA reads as TGCGCCAGCAGCTTACAGGGAGACAATCAGCCCCAGCATTTT.

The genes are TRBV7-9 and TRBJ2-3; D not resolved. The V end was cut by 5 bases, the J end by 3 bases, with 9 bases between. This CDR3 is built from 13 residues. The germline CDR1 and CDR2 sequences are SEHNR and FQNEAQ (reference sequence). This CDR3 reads CASSPTLTDTQYF. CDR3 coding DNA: TGTGCCAGCAGCCCCACGTTGACAGATACGCAGTATTTT.

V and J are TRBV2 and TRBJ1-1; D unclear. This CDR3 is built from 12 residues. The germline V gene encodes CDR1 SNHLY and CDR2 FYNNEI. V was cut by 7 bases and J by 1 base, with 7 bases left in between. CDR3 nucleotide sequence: TGTGCCAGCACAGAGTGGAACACTGAAGCTTTCTTT. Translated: CASTEWNTEAFF.

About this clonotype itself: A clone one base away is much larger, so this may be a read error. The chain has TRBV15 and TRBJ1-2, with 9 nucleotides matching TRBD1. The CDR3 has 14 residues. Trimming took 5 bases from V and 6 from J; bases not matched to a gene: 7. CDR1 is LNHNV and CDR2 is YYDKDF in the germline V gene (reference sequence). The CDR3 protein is CATSLGDRENGYTF. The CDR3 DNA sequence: TGTGCCACCAGCTTAGGGGACAGGGAAAATGGCTACACCTTC. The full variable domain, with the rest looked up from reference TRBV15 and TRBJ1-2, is DAMVIQNPRYQVTQFGKPVTLSCSQTLNHNVMYWYQQKSSQAPKLLFHYYDKDFNNEADTPDNFQSRRPNTSFCFLDIRSPGLGDTAMYLCATSLGDRENGYTFGSGTRLTVV.

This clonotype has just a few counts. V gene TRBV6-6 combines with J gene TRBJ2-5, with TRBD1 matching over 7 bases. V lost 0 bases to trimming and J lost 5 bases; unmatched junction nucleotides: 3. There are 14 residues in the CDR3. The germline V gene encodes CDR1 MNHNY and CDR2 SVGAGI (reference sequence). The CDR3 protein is CASSYSQTGETQYF. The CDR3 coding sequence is TGTGCCAGCAGTTACTCGCAGACAGGGGAGACCCAGTACTTC.